This T cell receptor (beta chain) emerged from a study of Graves' ophthalmopathy and Graves' hyperthyroidism (dated 2018 in TCRdb). Notes on the research overall: Peripheral blood was collected at initial diagnosis, prior to any treatment. TCR beta repertoire signatures were used to distinguish Graves' ophthalmopathy from Graves' hyperthyroidism and to predict progression to ophthalmopathy. In total, 135 blood samples were TCR-sequenced: 43 ophthalmopathy, some 75 hyperthyroidism and roughly 17 hyperthyroidism-to-ophthalmopathy patients. A discovery set of more than 90 patients (around 44 ophthalmopathy, fewer than 60 stable hyperthyroidism) was enrolled to explore V-J signatures distinguishing ophthalmopathy from hyperthyroidism. The independent validation cohort included around 19 hyperthyroidism patients plus 17 patients who later progressed from hyperthyroidism to ophthalmopathy. In several hyperthyroidism patients, the T-cell repertoires found in thyroid tissue were compared with those found in blood. Once sampling was done, hyperthyroidism patients were given methimazole at a starting dose of 30 mg daily, while ophthalmopathy patients were given high-dose intravenous methylprednisolone.

This clonotype appeared a few times. No cognate antigen has been identified for it. Base quality data are lacking; no much larger clone is found one base away. The ophthalmopathy patients had moderately to severely active disease, with a Clinical Activity Score of 3 or higher, a NOSPECS grade of 4 or higher, and a disease duration of less than 3 months. Patients were excluded if they had other autoimmune diseases, uncontrolled infections, pregnancy or lactation. Clinical symptoms, serum thyroxine, TRAb, thyroid ultrasound and orbital computed tomography formed the basis of the diagnosis. Using Ficoll-Paque density gradient centrifugation, PBMCs were isolated from about 9.4 ml of fresh peripheral blood. Trizol reagent was used to extract the total RNA, and its quality was then checked on an Agilent 2100 Bioanalyzer. The investigation overall reported the following: Most expanded thyroid clonotypes with a frequency above 0.001 also appeared in blood, which suggests that blood repertoires may reflect the immune response in the thyroid. Sample size was not predetermined statistically, and investigators were not blinded to group allocation. In validation, the model predicted ophthalmopathy progression with about 70% sensitivity and 72.22% specificity; some 13 predicted patients were CT-confirmed with GO in a median of 6.5 months. In cross-validation, the 13-signature model distinguished ophthalmopathy from stable hyperthyroidism with approximately 90% sensitivity and roughly 81% specificity, and in the test set the corresponding values were roughly 80% and 75%.

The CDR3 runs 13 residues from the cysteine to the phenylalanine. Only the CDR3 DNA stays, 39 bases, in frame from base 1. The germline V gene (reference sequence) yields LNHDA for CDR1 and SQIVND for CDR2. At the junction V is shortened by 6 bases and J by 5 bases, with 11 bases in between. For repertoire sequencing, TCR beta CDR3 regions were amplified from RNA transcripts. HTBI primers and the Qiagen OneStep RT-PCR kit were used in a first-round RT-PCR, which was followed by a second-round multiplex PCR, size selection and purification. Sequencing of the libraries was carried out on an Illumina HiSeq2000 in paired-end mode with 100 bp reads. For the original study's pipeline: SOAPnuke was used for read processing, and reads with adapters, uncalled bases, a mean Phred below 15, or no exact constant-primer or identifier match were discarded. COPE v1.2.5 was used to merge high-quality paired reads. Clonotypes were defined as unique nucleotide sequences and were aligned to IMGT TRB V, D and J references using MiTCR v1.1. Only V-J combinations with frequency above 0.0001 were analysed, covering approximately 99% of repertoires. A TCR clonal expansion and chaos score per V-J combination was defined as the ratio of F50 clonal expansion to chaos observed in the TCRdist matrix. Welch's t-statistics and random forest were used to reduce features to some 13 V-J combinations, which were fed into a naive Bayes classifier. The similarity between thyroid and blood repertoires was quantified using the Morisita-Horn index. TCRdb redid the processing of the public reads, applying fastp at Q25 and MiXCR, and retained in-frame beta chains. Entries that share a CDR3 protein sequence are merged under the most common genes and DNA. TCRdb assigned the V and J calls; the authors' analysis was not used. The sample yields 650,000 to 900,000 distinct CDR3 sequences; 35% to 50% were counted once. The top ten clones comprise 40% to 45% of the sample.

This chain is built from TRBV19 and TRBJ1-5, with the D gene too uncertain to name. This sequence originates from an adult man with Graves' ophthalmopathy. The sequenced sample was peripheral blood. At the DNA level, the sequence is TGTGCCAGTAGCGGGGTGCGGGATCAGCCCCAGCATTTT. This codes for CASSGVRDQPQHF. When the CDR3 is completed using the reference TRBV19 and TRBJ1-5 genes on either side, the full variable domain is DGGITQSPKYLFRKEGQNVTLSCEQNLNHDAMYWYRQDPGQGLRLIYYSQIVNDFQKGDIAEGYSVSREKKESFPLTVTSAQKNPTAFYLCASSGVRDQPQHFGDGTRLSIL.